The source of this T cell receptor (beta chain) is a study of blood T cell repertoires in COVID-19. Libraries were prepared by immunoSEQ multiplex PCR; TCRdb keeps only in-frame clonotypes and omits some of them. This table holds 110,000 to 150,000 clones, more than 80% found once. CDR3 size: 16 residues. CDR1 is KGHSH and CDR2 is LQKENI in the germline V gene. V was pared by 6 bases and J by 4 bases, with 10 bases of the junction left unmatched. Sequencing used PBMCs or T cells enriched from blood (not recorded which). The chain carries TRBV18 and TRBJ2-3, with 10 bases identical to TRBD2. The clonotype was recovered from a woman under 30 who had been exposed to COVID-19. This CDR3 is CASSPTSGTGADTQYF. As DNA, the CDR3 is TGTGCCAGCTCTCCTACTAGCGGGACGGGGGCAGATACGCAGTATTTT.